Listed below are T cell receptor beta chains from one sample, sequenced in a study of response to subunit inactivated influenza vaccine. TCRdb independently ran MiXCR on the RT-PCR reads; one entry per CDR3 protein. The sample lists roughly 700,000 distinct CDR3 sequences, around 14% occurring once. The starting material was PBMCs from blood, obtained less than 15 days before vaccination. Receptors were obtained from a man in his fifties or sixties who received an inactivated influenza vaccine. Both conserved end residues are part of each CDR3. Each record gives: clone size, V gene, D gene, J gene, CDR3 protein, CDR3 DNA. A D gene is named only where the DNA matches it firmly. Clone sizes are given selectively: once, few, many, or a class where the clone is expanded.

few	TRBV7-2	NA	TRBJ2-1	CASSLVASLGYYNEQFF	TGTGCCAGCAGCTTAGTGGCTAGCCTAGGGTATTACAATGAGCAGTTCTTC
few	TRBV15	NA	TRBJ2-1	CATSRDPGGYNEQFF	TGTGCCACCAGCAGAGATCCGGGCGGGTACAATGAGCAGTTCTTC
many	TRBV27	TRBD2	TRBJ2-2	CASSLRGRVGTGELFF	TGTGCCAGCAGTTTACGTGGGAGGGTTGGCACCGGGGAGCTGTTTTTT
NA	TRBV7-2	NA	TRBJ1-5	CASSPDGLSNQPQHF	TGTGCCAGCAGCCCAGACGGTCTTAGCAATCAGCCCCAGCATTTT
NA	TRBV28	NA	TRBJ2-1	CASSLSPTGGNEQFF	TGTGCCAGCAGTTTATCCCCGACCGGAGGAAATGAGCAGTTCTTC
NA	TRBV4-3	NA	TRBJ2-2	CASSQDISGELFF	TGCGCCAGCAGCCAAGATATTAGCGGGGAGCTGTTTTTT
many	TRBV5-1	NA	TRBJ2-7	CASSIQGSYEQYF	TGCGCCAGCAGCATCCAGGGCTCCTACGAGCAGTACTTC
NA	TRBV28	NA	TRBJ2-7	CASTTVTSYEQYF	TGTGCCAGCACAACGGTGACCTCCTACGAGCAGTACTTC
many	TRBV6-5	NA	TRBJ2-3	CASSSVPGATDTQYF	TGTGCCAGCAGTTCGGTACCGGGGGCCACAGATACGCAGTATTTT
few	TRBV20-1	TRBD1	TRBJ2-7	CSARDFLAGGRSGEQYF	TGCAGTGCTAGAGATTTCTTGGCAGGGGGACGTTCGGGAGAGCAGTACTTC
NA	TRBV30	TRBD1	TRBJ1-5	CAWSVRTGGQPQHF	TGTGCCTGGAGTGTTCGGACAGGGGGACAGCCCCAGCATTTT
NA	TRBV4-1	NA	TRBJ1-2	CASSHPPGATGYTF	TGCGCCAGCAGCCATCCCCCCGGGGCGACCGGCTACACCTTC
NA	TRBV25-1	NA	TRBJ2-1	CASSESRADSYNEQFF	TGTGCCAGCAGTGAATCGCGAGCGGACTCCTACAATGAGCAGTTCTTC
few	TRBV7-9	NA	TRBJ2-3	CASSPRAPSTDTQYF	TGTGCCAGCAGCCCTAGGGCCCCTAGCACAGATACGCAGTATTTT
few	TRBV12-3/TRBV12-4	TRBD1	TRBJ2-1	CASSGQGNNEQFF	TGTGCCAGCAGTGGACAGGGAAACAATGAGCAGTTCTTC
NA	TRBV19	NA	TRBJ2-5	CASSILGPGQETQYF	TGTGCCAGTAGTATCTTAGGTCCTGGACAAGAGACCCAGTACTTC
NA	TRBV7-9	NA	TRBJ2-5	CASSPHGYGQETQYF	TGTGCCAGCAGCCCCCACGGTTACGGGCAAGAGACCCAGTACTTC
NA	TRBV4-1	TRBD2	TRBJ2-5	CASSQDFPPSRGDLTKETQYF	TGCGCCAGCAGCCAAGATTTTCCTCCTTCGCGGGGGGACTTAACTAAAGAGACCCAGTACTTC
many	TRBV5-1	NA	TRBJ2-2	CASRQGPNTGELFF	TGCGCCAGCAGGCAGGGCCCCAACACCGGGGAGCTGTTTTTT
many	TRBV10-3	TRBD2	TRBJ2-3	CAISGLAGVSTDTQYF	TGTGCCATCAGTGGACTAGCGGGAGTTAGCACAGATACGCAGTATTTT
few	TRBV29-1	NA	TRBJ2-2	CSVRGETGELFF	TGCAGCGTTAGGGGGGAGACCGGGGAGCTGTTTTTT
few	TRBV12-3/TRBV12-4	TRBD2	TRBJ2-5	CASSRLAGAPWTQYF	TGTGCCAGCAGCCGGCTAGCGGGGGCCCCCTGGACCCAGTACTTC
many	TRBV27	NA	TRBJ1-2	CASRPGSSLGGYTF	TGTGCCAGCAGACCCGGGTCATCTTTGGGTGGCTACACCTTC
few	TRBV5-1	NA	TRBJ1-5	CASSSGNLNQPQHF	TGCGCCAGCAGCTCTGGGAACCTCAATCAGCCCCAGCATTTT
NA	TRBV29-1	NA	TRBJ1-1	CSAGDGTNTEAFF	TGCAGCGCTGGGGACGGGACCAACACTGAAGCTTTCTTT
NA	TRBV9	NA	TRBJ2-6	CASSDTRDGLKGSGANVLTF	TGTGCCAGCAGCGACACTCGGGACGGCCTTAAGGGCTCTGGGGCCAACGTCCTGACTTTC
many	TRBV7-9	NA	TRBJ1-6	CASSLGADNSPLHF	TGTGCCAGCAGCTTAGGGGCGGACAATTCACCCCTCCACTTT
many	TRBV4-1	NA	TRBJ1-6	CASSQNIGLSPLHF	TGCGCCAGCAGCCAAAATATCGGGCTGTCACCCCTCCACTTT
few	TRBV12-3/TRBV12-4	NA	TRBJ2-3	CASSSVSSPQYF	TGTGCCAGCAGTTCTGTCTCCTCCCCGCAGTATTTT
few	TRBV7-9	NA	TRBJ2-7	CASSPRAATIAYEQYF	TGTGCCAGCAGCCCCAGGGCGGCCACTATTGCCTACGAGCAGTACTTC
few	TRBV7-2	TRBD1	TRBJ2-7	CASSLAQGIAYEQYF	TGTGCCAGCAGCTTAGCACAGGGGATCGCGTACGAGCAGTACTTC
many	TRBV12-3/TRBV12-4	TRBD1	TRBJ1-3	CASQKIKTGNAGNTIYF	TGTGCCAGCCAAAAAATAAAGACAGGGAACGCCGGAAACACCATATATTTT
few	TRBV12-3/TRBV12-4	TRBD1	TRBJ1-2	CASSPSGTGIYGYTF	TGTGCCAGCAGTCCATCCGGGACAGGGATCTATGGCTACACCTTC
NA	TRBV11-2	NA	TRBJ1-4	CASSLVSEKLFF	TGTGCCAGCAGCTTAGTAAGCGAAAAACTGTTTTTT
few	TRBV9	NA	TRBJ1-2	CASSVARAPLYGYTF	TGTGCCAGCAGCGTCGCTAGGGCGCCCCTCTATGGCTACACCTTC
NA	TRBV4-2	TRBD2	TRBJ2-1	CASSQEGGLAGTYNEQFF	TGTGCCAGCAGCCAAGAAGGAGGGCTAGCGGGAACCTACAATGAGCAGTTCTTC
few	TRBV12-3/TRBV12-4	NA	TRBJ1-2	CASSARENYGYTF	TGTGCCAGCAGCGCCAGGGAAAACTATGGCTACACCTTC
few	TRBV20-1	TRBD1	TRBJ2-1	CSAKDRTYNEQFF	TGCAGTGCCAAGGACAGGACTTACAATGAGCAGTTCTTC
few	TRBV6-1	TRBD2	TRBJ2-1	CASSPGLAGGNVDEQFF	TGTGCCAGCAGTCCTGGACTAGCGGGAGGGAATGTAGATGAGCAGTTCTTC
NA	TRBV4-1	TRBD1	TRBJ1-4	CASSTTGGAGEKLFF	TGCGCCAGCAGCACCACAGGGGGCGCGGGTGAAAAACTGTTTTTT